The clone carrying this TCR beta chain was counted only a few times. This entry comes from a study of blood T cell repertoires in COVID-19. V was clipped by 6 bases and J by 6 bases; unmatched bases: 5. CDR1 is MNHNY and CDR2 is SVGAGI in the germline V gene (reference sequence). The CDR3 length is 13 residues. Original processing methods: From reference gene primer amplification, estimates of nucleated cell counts were derived. Assay used: immunoSEQ multiplex PCR; TCRdb lists only in-frame clones, some missing. The DNA was the basis for D and trimming; V, J and clone size are from that table. There are about 90,000 clones in the sample; about 89% occur only once, and about 1.8% lies in the top ten.

The chain uses TRBV6-6 and TRBJ1-5; 7 nucleotides align to TRBD1. The sequence was obtained from a human donor with active COVID-19. The donor label of this sample is uncertain. Source material: peripheral blood. The CDR3 DNA sequence: TGTGCCAGCAGCCGACAGGGCGCTCAGCCCCAGCATTTT. Translation gives CASSRQGAQPQHF.